Listed below are T cell receptor beta chains from one sample, sequenced in a study of blood T cell repertoires in COVID-19. Assay: immunoSEQ multiplex PCR; the TCRdb copy retains only in-frame clones and omits some. The sample lists just over 300,000 clones; approximately 89% were seen once. Sequencing was done on a sample of peripheral blood. All receptors come from a woman in her 30s with COVID-19, enrolled during active disease. CDR3s include the opening cysteine and the closing phenylalanine or tryptophan. Each record gives: clone size, D gene, J gene, V gene, CDR3 protein, CDR3 DNA. D genes are given only for firm matches. Only part of the rows carry a size: once, few, many, or a class if the clone is expanded.

NA | NA | TRBJ1-3 | TRBV15 | CATSPGAGNTIYF | TGTGCCACCAGCCCGGGGGCTGGAAACACCATATATTTT
NA | TRBD2 | TRBJ2-1 | TRBV4-2 | CASNPGLAMGPSYNEQFF | TGTGCCAGCAATCCGGGACTAGCTATGGGACCCTCCTACAATGAGCAGTTCTTC
NA | TRBD1 | TRBJ1-2 | TRBV19 | CASSIQGAPGYTF | TGTGCCAGTAGTATTCAGGGGGCTCCGGGCTACACCTTC
NA | NA | TRBJ2-5 | TRBV7-6 | CASSLNGGRIETQYF | TGTGCCAGCAGCCTTAACGGAGGGCGTATAGAGACCCAGTACTTC
NA | TRBD1 | TRBJ1-2 | TRBV2 | CASRRGQASYGYTF | TGTGCCAGCAGACGAGGACAGGCCTCCTATGGCTACACCTTC
once | NA | TRBJ2-1 | TRBV9 | CASSVGSRSGNEQFF | TGTGCCAGCAGCGTAGGAAGCAGGTCCGGCAATGAGCAGTTCTTC
once | NA | TRBJ2-4 | TRBV6-2/TRBV6-3 | CASSYIRFSAKNIQYF | TGTGCCAGCAGTTACATCCGGTTTTCAGCCAAAAACATTCAGTACTTC
NA | TRBD1 | TRBJ1-1 | TRBV11-1 | CASSSAWTGNTEAFF | TGTGCCAGCAGCTCCGCTTGGACAGGGAACACTGAAGCTTTCTTT
NA | NA | TRBJ1-2 | TRBV28 | CASSLYNNYGYTF | TGTGCCAGCAGTTTATATAATAACTATGGCTACACCTTC
NA | TRBD2 | TRBJ2-3 | TRBV5-1 | CASSLTSGVSTDTQYF | TGCGCCAGCAGCTTGACTAGCGGGGTTAGCACAGATACGCAGTATTTT
NA | TRBD2 | TRBJ2-5 | TRBV11-2 | CASSRLGRVQETQYF | TGTGCCAGCAGCCGGCTGGGGAGGGTACAAGAGACCCAGTACTTC
once | NA | TRBJ1-5 | TRBV7-2 | CASSSTGDIHQPQHF | TGTGCCAGCAGCTCCACAGGTGACATCCATCAGCCCCAGCATTTT
NA | TRBD1 | TRBJ1-1 | TRBV28 | CASSSPGQGGPEAFF | TGTGCCAGCAGTTCGCCGGGACAGGGGGGACCTGAAGCTTTCTTT
NA | NA | TRBJ2-1 | TRBV5-6 | CASSLVAGNDQQFF | TGTGCCAGCAGCTTGGTGGCAGGGAATGACCAGCAGTTCTTC
NA | TRBD1 | TRBJ2-5 | TRBV5-1 | CASSLSTGGAETQYF | TGCGCCAGCAGCTTGTCGACAGGGGGCGCGGAGACCCAGTACTTC
NA | NA | TRBJ2-2 | TRBV2 | CASKNRGGTGELFF | TGTGCCAGCAAGAATAGGGGGGGCACCGGGGAGCTGTTTTTT
NA | NA | TRBJ1-1 | TRBV5-1 | CASRGGEQMNTEAFF | TGCGCCAGCAGGGGCGGGGAACAGATGAACACTGAAGCTTTCTTT
NA | NA | TRBJ1-1 | TRBV9 | CASSVDHRLNTEAFF | TGTGCCAGCAGCGTAGATCACAGACTGAACACTGAAGCTTTCTTT
NA | NA | TRBJ2-3 | TRBV7-2 | CASRAGSTDTQYF | TGTGCCAGTCGCGCAGGTTCCACAGATACGCAGTATTTT
NA | TRBD1 | TRBJ1-1 | TRBV29-1 | CSVEGLGQGALEAFF | TGCAGCGTTGAAGGATTGGGACAGGGGGCTTTGGAAGCTTTCTTT
once | NA | TRBJ2-2 | TRBV27 | CASSLTGFTGELFF | TGTGCCAGCAGTTTGACGGGATTTACCGGGGAGCTGTTTTTT
NA | NA | TRBJ1-3 | TRBV9 | CASSPQGGVGGNTIYF | TGTGCCAGCAGCCCCCAAGGAGGGGTGGGAGGAAACACCATATATTTT